This T cell receptor beta chain was found in a study of blood T cell repertoires in COVID-19. This clone was detected only a few times. The CDR3 length is 13 residues. CDR1 is SGHRS and CDR2 is YFSETQ in the germline V gene. Trimming stripped 7 bases from V and 1 base from J, with 11 bases between. Original processing methods: Amplifying reference gene primers gave estimates of nucleated cell counts. The table came from immunoSEQ multiplex PCR; TCRdb's copy has only in-frame clones and leaves some out. That table furnishes V, J and clone size, whereas the DNA furnished D and trimming. The data show around 300,000 clones, roughly 90% seen once. Participants were aged about 18 to 89 years from approximately 23 US areas. Membership in each cohort depended on participant-reported clinical history.

The TCR sequence derives from a woman in her sixties or seventies who had recovered from COVID-19. Source material: PBMCs or T cells enriched from blood (not recorded which). This chain connects TRBV5-1 to TRBJ1-1; weak D call: TRBD1 (5 bases). DNA of the CDR3: TGCGCCAGCGCCCAGGGAGGGAACACTGAAGCTTTCTTT. This translates into CASAQGGNTEAFF.